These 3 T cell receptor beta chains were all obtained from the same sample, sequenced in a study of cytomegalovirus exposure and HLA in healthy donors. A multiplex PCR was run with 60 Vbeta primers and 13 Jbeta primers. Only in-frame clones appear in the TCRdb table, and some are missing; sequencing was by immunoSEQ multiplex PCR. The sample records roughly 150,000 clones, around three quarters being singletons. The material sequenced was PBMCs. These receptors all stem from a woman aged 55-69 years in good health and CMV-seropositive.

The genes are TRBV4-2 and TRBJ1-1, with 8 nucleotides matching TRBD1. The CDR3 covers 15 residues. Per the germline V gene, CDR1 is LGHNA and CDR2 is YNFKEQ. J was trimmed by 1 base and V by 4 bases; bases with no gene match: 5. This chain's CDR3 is CASSPTGGGNTEAFF. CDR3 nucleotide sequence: TGTGCCAGCAGCCCCACAGGGGGGGGGAACACTGAAGCTTTCTTT.

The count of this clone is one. CDR3 residues: CASSLGPDMNTEAFF. CDR3 bases: TGCGCCAGCAGCTTGGGGCCAGACATGAACACTGAAGCTTTCTTT. The chain links TRBV5-1 to TRBJ1-1; D not certain. This CDR3 has 15 amino acids. In germline, CDR1 is SGHRS, CDR2 YFSETQ. V lost 0 bases, J lost 0 bases, and 9 bases lay in between. The whole variable domain, remainder taken from reference TRBV5-1 and TRBJ1-1, is KAGVTQTPRYLIKTRGQQVTLSCSPISGHRSVSWYQQTPGQGLQFLFEYFSETQRNKGNFPGRFSGRQFSNSRSEMNVSTLELGDSALYLCASSLGPDMNTEAFFGQGTRLTVV.

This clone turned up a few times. This CDR3 is CASSSGQRQYF. The CDR3 DNA reads as TGTGCCAGCAGCTCCGGACAGCGGCAGTATTTT. This rearrangement joins TRBV5-4 to TRBJ2-3, with D perhaps matching TRBD1 (6 bases). Between the trimmed V and J ends, which lost 3 bases and 11 bases, there was a span of 10 bases. CDR1 is SGHNT and CDR2 is YYREEE in the germline V gene (reference sequence). The CDR3 is 11 amino acids.